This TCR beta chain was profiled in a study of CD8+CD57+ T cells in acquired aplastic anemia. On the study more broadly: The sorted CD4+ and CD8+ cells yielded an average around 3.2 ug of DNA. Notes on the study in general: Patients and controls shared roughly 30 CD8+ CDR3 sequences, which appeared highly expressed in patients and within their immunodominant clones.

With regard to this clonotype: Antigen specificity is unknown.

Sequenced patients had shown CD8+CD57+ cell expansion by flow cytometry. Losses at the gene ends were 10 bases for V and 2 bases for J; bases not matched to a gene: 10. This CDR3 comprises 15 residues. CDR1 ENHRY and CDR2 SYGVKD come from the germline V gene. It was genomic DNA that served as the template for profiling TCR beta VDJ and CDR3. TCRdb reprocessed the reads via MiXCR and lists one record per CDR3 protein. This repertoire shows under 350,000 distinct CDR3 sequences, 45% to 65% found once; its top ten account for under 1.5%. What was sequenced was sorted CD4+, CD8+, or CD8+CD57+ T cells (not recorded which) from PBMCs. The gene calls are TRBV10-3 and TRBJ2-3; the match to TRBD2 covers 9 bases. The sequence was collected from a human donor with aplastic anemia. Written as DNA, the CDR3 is TGTGCCACCTCATTAGGCGGGAGGGTCACAGATACGCAGTATTTT. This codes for CATSLGGRVTDTQYF.